This TCR beta chain stems from a study of cytomegalovirus exposure and HLA in healthy donors. Some clones are missing from TCRdb's copy, which holds only in-frame ones; the method was immunoSEQ multiplex PCR. This table has around 150,000 clones, 70% to 90% appearing once. With regard to this clone: The target antigen is unknown.

Regarding the study as a whole: Rarity marked most TCR sequences, yet some public TCRs occurred in many donors. Subsequent analysis of the 100 to 150 validation repertoires found a tendency for first-cohort TCR clusters to co-occur. Three CMV-associated chains proved CMV antigen-specific in vitro. Researchers catalogued some 160 TCR beta chains as cytomegalovirus-associated.

The CDR3 totals 14 residues. V lost 4 bases, J lost 4 bases, and 13 bases lay in between. Germline V gene data show CDR1 as MDHEN and CDR2 as SYDVKM. This rearrangement joins TRBV28 to TRBJ2-5; tentatively, D is TRBD1 (6 bases). The TCR originated in a woman aged 18-30 years in good health and CMV-seronegative. Sequenced input: PBMCs. The CDR3 DNA follows: TGTGCCAGCAGTTCAGGGGTGGCACCAGAGACCCAGTACTTC. It is translated as CASSSGVAPETQYF. Variable domain in full (rest from reference TRBV28 and TRBJ2-5): DVKVTQSSRYLVKRTGEKVFLECVQDMDHENMFWYRQDPGLGLRLIYFSYDVKMKEKGDIPEGYSVSREKKERFSLILESASTNQTSMYLCASSSGVAPETQYFGPGTRLLVL.